This TCR beta chain originates from a study of T cell changes during pregnancy in multiple sclerosis. The CDR3 length is 14 residues. CDR1 is SGHTA, CDR2 FQGTGA, per germline. With V trimmed by 2 bases and J by 2 bases, 3 bases remained unmatched. Assay: immunoSEQ multiplex PCR; the TCRdb copy retains only in-frame clones and omits some. The repertoire holds tens of thousands of clones, with 85% to 95% as singletons. V and J are TRBV7-3 and TRBJ2-7; 7 positions match TRBD2. Sequences were derived from peripheral blood, sampled in the third trimester of pregnancy. The sequence was collected from a female donor in good health, enrolled as a control in a pregnancy study. The CDR3 coding sequence is TGTGCCAGCAGCTTAGACGGGGGGACCTACGAGCAGTACTTC. It encodes CASSLDGGTYEQYF.